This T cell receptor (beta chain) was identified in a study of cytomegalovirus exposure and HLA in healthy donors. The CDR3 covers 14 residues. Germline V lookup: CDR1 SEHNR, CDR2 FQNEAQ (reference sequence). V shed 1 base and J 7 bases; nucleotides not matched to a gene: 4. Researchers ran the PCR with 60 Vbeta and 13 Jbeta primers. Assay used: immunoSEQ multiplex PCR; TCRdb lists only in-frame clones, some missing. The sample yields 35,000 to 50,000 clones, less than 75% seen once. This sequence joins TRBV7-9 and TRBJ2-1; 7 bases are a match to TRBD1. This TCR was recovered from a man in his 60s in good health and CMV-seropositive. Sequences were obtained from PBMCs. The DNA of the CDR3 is TGTGCCAGCAGCTTAGGCCACAGGGGAAATGAGCAGTTCTTC. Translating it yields CASSLGHRGNEQFF.